A selection of T cell receptor beta chains follows, all from one sample in a study of blood T cell repertoires in COVID-19. Sequencing was performed with immunoSEQ multiplex PCR; in TCRdb, only in-frame clones are kept and a portion is missing. The data hold roughly 200,000 clones, with over 75% observed a single time. Sequenced input: peripheral blood. The receptors derive from a person between 65 and 80 years old with COVID-19, enrolled during active disease. Both conserved end residues are part of each CDR3. Each record gives: clone size, J gene, V gene, D gene, CDR3 DNA, CDR3 protein. The D gene is left open where the match is weak. The size entry is marked missing in some rows and otherwise reads once, few, many or a size class.

>few|TRBJ1-5|TRBV19|TRBD1
TGTGCCAGTAGAAAACAGGGGGTTGATCAGCCCCAGCATTTT
CASRKQGVDQPQHF
>-|TRBJ2-3|TRBV9|TRBD1
TGTGCCAGCAGGTCGGGACAGAACACAGATACGCAGTATTTT
CASRSGQNTDTQYF
>-|TRBJ1-6|TRBV7-6|TRBD1
TGTGCCAGCCCACTACACCCGGGACAGGGTATACATTCACCCCTCCACTTT
CASPLHPGQGIHSPLHF
>-|TRBJ1-5|TRBV19|TRBD1
TGTGCCAGTAGTCCGGGACAGATGGGTCAGCCCCAGCATTTT
CASSPGQMGQPQHF
>once|TRBJ1-6|TRBV3-1/TRBV3-2|-
TGTGCCAGCAGCCAAAACCAGGGGAATTCGCCCCTCCACTTT
CASSQNQGNSPLHF
>-|TRBJ1-1|TRBV7-2|-
TGTGCCAGCAGCCGCTTCCTTACCTCCTCGGGGACTGAAGCTTTCTTT
CASSRFLTSSGTEAFF
>-|TRBJ1-3|TRBV28|TRBD1
TGTGCCAGCAGTGGACCGGGGGACAGGGGGTGGAACACCATATATTTT
CASSGPGDRGWNTIYF
>-|TRBJ1-2|TRBV28|TRBD1
TGTGCCAGCAGTTTTTCCACAACAGGGGGCCGGCATGGCTACACCTTC
CASSFSTTGGRHGYTF
>once|TRBJ2-1|TRBV27|TRBD2
TGTGCCAGCAGTTTTGATGGGCTAGCGGGCAACAATGAGCAGTTCTTC
CASSFDGLAGNNEQFF
>-|TRBJ2-7|TRBV7-3|TRBD1
TGTGCCAGCAGCTTAACCGGGACAGGGGGCTACGAGCAGTACTTC
CASSLTGTGGYEQYF
>-|TRBJ2-1|TRBV28|TRBD2
TGTGCCAGCGGGACTAGACCCTACAATGAGCAGTTCTTC
CASGTRPYNEQFF
>-|TRBJ2-3|TRBV5-1|TRBD2
TGCGCCAGCAGCAATCTCCGGACTAGCTCTAAGTCAGATACGCAGTATTTT
CASSNLRTSSKSDTQYF
>few|TRBJ2-5|TRBV7-3|-
TGTGCCAGCAGCTTAAATCTCCCGGGGGAGACCCAGTACTTC
CASSLNLPGETQYF
>few|TRBJ2-1|TRBV27|-
TGTGCCAGCAGTTCGGGTTTCAGCTCCTACAATGAGCAGTTCTTC
CASSSGFSSYNEQFF
>-|TRBJ2-4|TRBV11-2|TRBD1
TGTGCCAGCAGCTCACGACAGGGGGTAGCCAAAAACATTCAGTACTTC
CASSSRQGVAKNIQYF
>-|TRBJ2-7|TRBV7-2|TRBD2
TGTGCCAGCAGCTTAACGGGGGGGGCTTACGAGCAGTACTTC
CASSLTGGAYEQYF